This T cell receptor (beta chain) was retrieved from a study of vaccination and CD4 T cells after COVID-19. Study as a whole: The cells in question were stimulated using overlapping spike peptides derived from SARS-CoV-2, HCoV-NL63, HCoV-OC43 and HCoV-229E.

An Oncomine TCR Beta short-read assay was used to sequence the DNA from cultured CD4+ T cells. One entry per CDR3 protein results from TCRdb running MiXCR on the PCR reads. This sample has some 17,000 distinct CDR3 sequences, with about 48% found just once. Per germline, CDR1 SNHLY and CDR2 FYNNEI. After removal of 8 bases from V and 1 base from J, the junction contained 3 bases not matched to a gene. This CDR3 contains 14 residues. Turning to this clonotype: Its antigen is not known.

The time point: late sampling 161 to 241 days after vaccination in a few convalescent patients. The treatment here: approximately 9-day PBMC culture with coronavirus spike peptide pools or control peptides (ViraFEST assay). This clonotype was obtained from a human donor who had recovered from COVID-19. The starting material was CD4+ T cells from blood, cultured in vitro, obtained about 7 months after SARS-CoV-2 vaccination. This chain uses TRBV2 with TRBJ2-1, with 9 bases matching TRBD2. The CDR3 loop is CASASGTSYNEQFF. In DNA form, the CDR3 reads TGTGCCAGCGCTAGCGGGACGTCCTACAATGAGCAGTTCTTC.